This entry concerns a single T cell receptor beta chain. This specimen belongs to a study of cytomegalovirus exposure and HLA in healthy donors. 60 Vbeta and 13 Jbeta primers were used in PCR. Only in-frame clones appear in the TCRdb table, and some are missing; sequencing was by immunoSEQ multiplex PCR. The sample table includes roughly 80,000 clones. In germline, CDR1 is MNHNY, CDR2 SVGAGI (reference sequence). The junction had 4 bases not matched to a gene; V was cut back by 6 bases and J by 2 bases. The CDR3 is made up of 14 amino acids. The receptor comes from a girl between 5 and 17 years old in good health and CMV-seropositive. The chain has TRBV6-6 and TRBJ2-7, with 10 bases identical to TRBD2. Material: PBMCs. This CDR3 is CASREGTSAYEQYV. In DNA form, the CDR3 reads TGTGCCAGCAGGGAAGGGACTAGCGCCTACGAGCAGTACGTC.